This section outlines one T cell receptor (beta chain) sequence together with its context. Its antigen is still unknown. This sample stems from a study of CD8 T cells in ankylosing spondylitis. Findings and limits, study-wide: Seemingly characteristic of ankylosing spondylitis blood was a TCR beta motif consisting of about 8 highly homologous variants. Matched ankylosing spondylitis synovial fluid reportedly contained a significantly enriched population of disease-linked clones. Some motif variants had been reported before (in reactive arthritis synovial fluid and blood).

Germline values: CDR1 SGHRS, CDR2 YFSETQ. Unmatched junction bases numbered 6, after V lost 1 base and J lost 4 bases. The CDR3 has 17 amino acids. Libraries of TCR beta came from quantitative 5'-RACE with molecular barcodes. MiXCR, applied by TCRdb to the 5' RACE reads, yields one record per CDR3 protein. The sample consists of around 100,000 distinct CDR3 sequences, less than 25% of them appearing once. The source is a male donor with ankylosing spondylitis. The chain couples TRBV5-1 to TRBJ2-3; 13 nucleotides line up with TRBD2. Sequencing was done on a sample of synovial fluid, either unsorted or a sorted T cell fraction (not recorded which). CDR3 DNA sequence: TGCGCCAGCAGCTTGATATCCGGGACTAGCGGGGCAGATACGCAGTATTTT. Amino acid sequence: CASSLISGTSGADTQYF.